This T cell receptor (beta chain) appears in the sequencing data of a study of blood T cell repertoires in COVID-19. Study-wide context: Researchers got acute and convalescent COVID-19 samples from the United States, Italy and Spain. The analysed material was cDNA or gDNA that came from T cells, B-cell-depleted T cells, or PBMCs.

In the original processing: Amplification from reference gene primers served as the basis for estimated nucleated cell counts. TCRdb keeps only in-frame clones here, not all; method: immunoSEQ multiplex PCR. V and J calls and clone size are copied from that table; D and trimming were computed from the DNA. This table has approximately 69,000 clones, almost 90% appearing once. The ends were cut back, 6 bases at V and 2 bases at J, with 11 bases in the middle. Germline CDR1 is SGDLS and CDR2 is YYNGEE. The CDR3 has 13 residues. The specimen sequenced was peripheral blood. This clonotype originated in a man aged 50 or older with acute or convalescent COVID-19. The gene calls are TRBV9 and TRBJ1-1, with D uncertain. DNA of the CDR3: TGTGCCAGCACCGGAGTGGTAAACACTGAAGCTTTCTTT. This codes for CASTGVVNTEAFF.